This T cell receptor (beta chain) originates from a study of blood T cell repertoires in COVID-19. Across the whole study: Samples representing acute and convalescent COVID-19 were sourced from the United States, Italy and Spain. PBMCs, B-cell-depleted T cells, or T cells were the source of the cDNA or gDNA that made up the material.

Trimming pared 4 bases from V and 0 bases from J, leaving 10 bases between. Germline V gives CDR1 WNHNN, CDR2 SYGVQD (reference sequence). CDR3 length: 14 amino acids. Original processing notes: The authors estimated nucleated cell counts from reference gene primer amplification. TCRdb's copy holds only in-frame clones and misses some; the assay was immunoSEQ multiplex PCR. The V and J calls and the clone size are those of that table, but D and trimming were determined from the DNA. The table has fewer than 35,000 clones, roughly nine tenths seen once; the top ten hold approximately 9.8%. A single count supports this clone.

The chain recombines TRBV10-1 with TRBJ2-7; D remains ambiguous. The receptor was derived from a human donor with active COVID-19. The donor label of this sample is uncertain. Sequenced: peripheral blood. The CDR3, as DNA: TGCGCCAGCAGTGGACTGAGGAGCTCCTACGAGCAGTACTTC. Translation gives CASSGLRSSYEQYF.